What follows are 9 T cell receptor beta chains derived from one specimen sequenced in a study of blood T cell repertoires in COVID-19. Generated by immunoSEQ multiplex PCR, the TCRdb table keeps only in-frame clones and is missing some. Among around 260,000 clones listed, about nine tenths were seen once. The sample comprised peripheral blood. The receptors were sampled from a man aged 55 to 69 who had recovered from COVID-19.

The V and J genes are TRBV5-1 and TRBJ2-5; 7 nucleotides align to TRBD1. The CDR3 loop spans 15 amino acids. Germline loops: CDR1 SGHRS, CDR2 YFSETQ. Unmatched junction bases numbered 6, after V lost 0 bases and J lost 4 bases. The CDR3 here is CASSLETGRGETQYF. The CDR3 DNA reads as TGCGCCAGCAGCTTGGAGACAGGGAGAGGAGAGACCCAGTACTTC. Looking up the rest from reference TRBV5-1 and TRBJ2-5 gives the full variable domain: KAGVTQTPRYLIKTRGQQVTLSCSPISGHRSVSWYQQTPGQGLQFLFEYFSETQRNKGNFPGRFSGRQFSNSRSEMNVSTLELGDSALYLCASSLETGRGETQYFGPGTRLLVL.

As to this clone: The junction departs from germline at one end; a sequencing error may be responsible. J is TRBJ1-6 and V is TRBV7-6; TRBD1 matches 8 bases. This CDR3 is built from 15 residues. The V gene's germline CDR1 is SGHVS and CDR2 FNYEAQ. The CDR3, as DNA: TGTGCCAGCAGCGGGACAGGCTCCCATAATTCACCCCTCCACTTT. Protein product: CASSGTGSHNSPLHF.

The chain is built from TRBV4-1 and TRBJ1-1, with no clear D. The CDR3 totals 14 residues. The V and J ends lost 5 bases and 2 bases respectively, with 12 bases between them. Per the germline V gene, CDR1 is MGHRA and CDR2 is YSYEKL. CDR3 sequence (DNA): TGCGCCAGCAGCAAGGACGGGAGTAACACTGAAGCTTTCTTT. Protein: CASSKDGSNTEAFF.

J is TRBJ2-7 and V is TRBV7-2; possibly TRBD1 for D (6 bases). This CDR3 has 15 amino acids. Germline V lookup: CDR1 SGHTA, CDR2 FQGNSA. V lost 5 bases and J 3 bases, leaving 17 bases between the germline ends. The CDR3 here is CASSPTQGSVYEQYF. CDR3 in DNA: TGTGCCAGCAGCCCTACTCAGGGGTCGGTCTACGAGCAGTACTTC.

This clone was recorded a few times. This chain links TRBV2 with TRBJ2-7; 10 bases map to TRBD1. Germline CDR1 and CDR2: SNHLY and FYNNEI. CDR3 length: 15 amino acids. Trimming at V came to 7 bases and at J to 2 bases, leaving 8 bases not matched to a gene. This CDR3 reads CASTPGDRGTYEQYF. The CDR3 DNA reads TGTGCCAGCACCCCTGGGGACAGGGGCACCTACGAGCAGTACTTC.

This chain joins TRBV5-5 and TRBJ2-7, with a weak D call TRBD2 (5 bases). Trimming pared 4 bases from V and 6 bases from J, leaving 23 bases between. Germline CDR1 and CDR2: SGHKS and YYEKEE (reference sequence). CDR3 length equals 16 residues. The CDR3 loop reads CASSLNRGRVMFEQYF. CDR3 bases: TGTGCCAGCAGCCTGAACCGTGGGAGAGTAATGTTCGAGCAGTACTTC.

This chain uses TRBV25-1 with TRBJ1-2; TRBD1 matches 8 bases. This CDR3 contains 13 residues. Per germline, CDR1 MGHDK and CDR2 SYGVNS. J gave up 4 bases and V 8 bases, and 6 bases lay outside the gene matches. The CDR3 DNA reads TGTGCCAGCTCAGGACAGGGTGCCTATGGCTACACCTTC. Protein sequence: CASSGQGAYGYTF.

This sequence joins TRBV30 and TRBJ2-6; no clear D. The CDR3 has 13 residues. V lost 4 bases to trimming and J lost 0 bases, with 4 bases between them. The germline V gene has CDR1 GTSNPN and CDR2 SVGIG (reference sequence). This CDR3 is CAWIDSGANVLTF. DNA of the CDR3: TGTGCCTGGATAGACTCTGGGGCCAACGTCCTGACTTTC.

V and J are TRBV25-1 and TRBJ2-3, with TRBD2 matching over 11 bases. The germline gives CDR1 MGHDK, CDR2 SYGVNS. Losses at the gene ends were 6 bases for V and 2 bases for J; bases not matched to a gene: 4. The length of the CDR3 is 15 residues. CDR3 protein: CASSPSGGLTDTQYF. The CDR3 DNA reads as TGTGCCAGCAGCCCTAGCGGGGGGCTCACAGATACGCAGTATTTT.